Sequencing of this T cell receptor (beta chain) was carried out in a study of blood T cells in healthy people across ages. General study results and limits: Among long-lived donors, naive CD4+ cells were more numerous and diversity higher than in aged donors. One million T cells yielded diversity estimates that were considered underestimates. Higher naive T cell percentage went strongly together with higher TCR beta diversity.

On this clonotype itself: Its target is unknown.

Then a second PCR, running about 7 to 11 cycles, was carried out with a sample-barcoded 5' primer and a J-beta primer mix. Each cDNA molecule carried a tag from a template-switch adaptor that contained 12 random nucleotides. Via MiXCR, TCRdb re-called the 5' RACE reads, giving one row per CDR3 protein. The table lists some 1.8 million distinct CDR3 sequences, roughly 43% of them singletons, with under 25% in the top ten. In germline, CDR1 is MDHEN, CDR2 SYDVKM. The ends lost 1 base at V and 5 bases at J; junction bases unmatched: 14. The CDR3 is made up of 18 amino acids. This clonotype was sampled from a human donor in good health. This chain connects TRBV28 to TRBJ2-5; TRBD1 aligns across 9 bases. Sequenced material: blood. The CDR3 nucleotides read TGTGCCAGCAGTTTATCGGGGTATGGGACAGGGAAACGGGAGACCCAGTACTTC. This codes for CASSLSGYGTGKRETQYF.